What follows are 10 T cell receptor beta chains derived from one specimen sequenced in a study of cytomegalovirus exposure and HLA in healthy donors. Primers for the PCR totalled 60 Vbeta and 13 Jbeta. Repertoires were generated with immunoSEQ multiplex PCR, while TCRdb's copy carries only in-frame clones and drops some. The sample includes 120,000 or so clones, over 60% of them seen just once. Sequencing was carried out using PBMCs. These receptor sequences come from a female donor in good health and CMV-seronegative.

J is TRBJ2-5 and V is TRBV5-1; 8 positions match TRBD1. The V gene's germline CDR1 is SGHRS and CDR2 YFSETQ. The length of the CDR3 is 14 residues. The V segment lost 3 bases and the J segment 4 bases; nucleotides outside the gene matches: 5. The CDR3 spells CASSYGQGPETQYF. The DNA for the CDR3 is TGCGCCAGCAGCTACGGACAGGGCCCAGAGACCCAGTACTTC. The variable domain in full, completed from reference TRBV5-1 and TRBJ2-5, reads KAGVTQTPRYLIKTRGQQVTLSCSPISGHRSVSWYQQTPGQGLQFLFEYFSETQRNKGNFPGRFSGRQFSNSRSEMNVSTLELGDSALYLCASSYGQGPETQYFGPGTRLLVL.

This chain connects TRBV5-1 to TRBJ1-2, with TRBD1 as a possible D gene (5 bases). Germline V gene data show CDR1 as SGHRS and CDR2 as YFSETQ. The CDR3 loop spans 13 amino acids. V shed 4 bases and J shed 3 bases, with 10 bases lying between them. The CDR3 loop reads CASSLDSDYGYTF. The CDR3 nucleotides are TGCGCCAGCAGCCTCGACAGTGACTATGGCTACACCTTC.

The chain links TRBV7-2 to TRBJ2-6, with D hard to call. CDR1 SGHTA and CDR2 FQGNSA come from the germline V gene. The V gene lost 1 base and the J gene lost 5 bases, with 18 bases spanning the gap. The CDR3 extends over 18 amino acids. The CDR3 sequence: CASSLVFLKPLWANVLTF. The CDR3 DNA sequence: TGTGCCAGCAGCTTAGTGTTCCTAAAACCCCTCTGGGCCAACGTCCTGACTTTC.

This rearrangement joins TRBV6-5 to TRBJ2-7; a weak D match, TRBD1 (7 bases). Trimming shortened V by 6 bases and J by 2 bases, and 17 bases separated the two germline ends. This CDR3 is built from 15 residues. The germline gives CDR1 MNHEY, CDR2 SVGAGI. CDR3 protein: CASSPGAGGTYEQYF. The CDR3 coding sequence is TGTGCCAGCAGCCCCGGGGCAGGGGGGACCTACGAGCAGTACTTC.

The rearrangement uses TRBV9 and TRBJ1-1; possible D gene TRBD1, 6 bases. V lost 5 bases to trimming and J lost 6 bases, with 14 bases between them. The CDR3 contains 13 residues. Germline V gives CDR1 SGDLS, CDR2 YYNGEE. In DNA, the CDR3 is TGTGCCAGCAGTTCCCAAGACAGGCCTGAAGCTTTCTTT. Translation gives CASSSQDRPEAFF.

The chain recombines TRBV25-1 with TRBJ2-5; 7 positions agree with TRBD2. J was trimmed by 12 bases and V by 3 bases; bases with no gene match: 10. CDR3 size: 13 residues. Germline assignment: CDR1 MGHDK and CDR2 SYGVNS. DNA of the CDR3: TGTGCCAGCAGTGACGCGGGAGCAACGAAGAAGTACTTC. This codes for CASSDAGATKKYF.

This chain uses TRBV18 with TRBJ1-2; D call uncertain. Trimming took 6 bases from V and 3 from J, leaving 11 bases between them. The V gene's germline CDR1 is KGHSH and CDR2 LQKENI. The CDR3 spans 13 residues. Here the CDR3 DNA reads TGTGCCAGCTCCCCAGAGTCCTACTATGGCTACACCTTC. Translating it yields CASSPESYYGYTF. The variable domain in full, completed from reference TRBV18 and TRBJ1-2, reads NAGVMQNPRHLVRRRGQEARLRCSPMKGHSHVYWYRQLPEEGLKFMVYLQKENIIDESGMPKERFSAEFPKEGPSILRIQQVVRGDSAAYFCASSPESYYGYTFGSGTRLTVV.

The chain recombines TRBV21-1 with TRBJ2-7; whether TRBD2, the table's D call, matches the DNA was not checked. TRBV21-1 is reported as a pseudogene. This CDR3 spans 15 amino acids. The CDR3 coding sequence is TGTGCCAGCAGCAAAGAGGTCAGGGAGGGGGACGAGCAGTACTTC. It translates to CASSKEVREGDEQYF.

The chain recombines TRBV27 with TRBJ2-2; a possible D gene is TRBD2 (5 bases). CDR1 and CDR2 (germline): MNHEY, SMNVEV (reference sequence). The CDR3 loop spans 14 amino acids. V was clipped by 4 bases and J by 1 base, with 7 bases between them. The CDR3 is CASSSSRNTGELFF. The CDR3 region has the DNA TGTGCCAGCAGTTCTAGCAGGAACACCGGGGAGCTGTTTTTT.

This chain uses TRBV28 with TRBJ1-2, with 7 bases lining up with TRBD1. This CDR3 has 14 amino acids. V shed 4 bases and J 3 bases; nucleotides not matched to a gene: 5. Germline V gene lookup returns CDR1 MDHEN and CDR2 SYDVKM. The CDR3 DNA reads TGTGCCAGCAGTTGGATGGGACAGCACTATGGCTACACCTTC. The encoded protein is CASSWMGQHYGYTF.